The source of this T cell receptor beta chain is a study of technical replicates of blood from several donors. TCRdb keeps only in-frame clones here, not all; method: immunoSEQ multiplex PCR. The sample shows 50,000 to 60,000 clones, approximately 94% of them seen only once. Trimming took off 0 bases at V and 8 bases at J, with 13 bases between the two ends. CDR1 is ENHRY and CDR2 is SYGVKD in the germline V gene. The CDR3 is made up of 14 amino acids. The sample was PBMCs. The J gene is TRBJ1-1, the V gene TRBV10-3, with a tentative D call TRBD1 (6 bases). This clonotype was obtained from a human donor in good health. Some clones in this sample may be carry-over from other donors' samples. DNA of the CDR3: TGTGCCATCAGTGAGTCAAAAGGAACAGGGGAAGCTTTCTTT. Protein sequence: CAISESKGTGEAFF.